This T cell receptor (beta chain) is drawn from a study of memory CD4+ T cells and cytomegalovirus serostatus. Findings and caveats of the study: Of 150 to 200 reported CMV TCRbeta sequences, 55 to 80 were found in memory CD4+ repertoires. Repertoires predicted CMV serostatus with median bootstrapped AUC of about 0.95.

The repertoire was sequenced with immunoSEQ multiplex PCR; TCRdb's copy has only in-frame clones and lacks some. The sample holds approximately 56,000 clones; 82% are singletons and the top ten take 0.4% to 0.5%. The sort gate was single viable CD3+CD4+CD8-CD45RO+ cells for memory CD4+ T cells. Donors' CMV status reflects serum IgG against pp150, pp28, p38, p52. This clone has just a few counts. Its antigen remains unknown. This CDR3 has 14 residues. CDR1 and CDR2 (germline): MNHNY, SVGAGI (reference sequence). V shed 5 bases and J 2 bases; nucleotides not matched to a gene: 3. The chain recombines TRBV6-6 with TRBJ2-7, with 10 bases fitting TRBD2. The clonotype was recovered from an adult in good health and CMV-seronegative. The specimen was memory CD4+ T cells from blood. CDR3 DNA: TGTGCCAGCAGTCAAGCGGGGGGGCCCTACGAGCAGTACTTC. Residues: CASSQAGGPYEQYF.